The 9 T cell receptor beta chains below were found in one sample sequenced in a study of siplizumab effects on memory and regulatory T cells. Only in-frame clones appear in the TCRdb table, and some are missing; sequencing was by immunoSEQ multiplex PCR. The repertoire holds more than 50,000 clones, with 85% to 95% as singletons. Sequenced sample: CD8+ T cells sorted from blood. The receptors stem from a human donor in good health.

This clone was seen only once. The CDR3 sequence: CASSEYFNEQYF. CDR3 DNA: TGTGCCAGCAGTGAGTACTTCAACGAGCAGTACTTC. This chain connects TRBV6-1 to TRBJ2-7; D not resolved. CDR3 length: 12 residues. The V gene's germline CDR1 is MNHNS and CDR2 SASEGT. Deletions cut 3 bases from V and 5 bases from J, with 8 bases between.

This clone was counted between two and nine times. The V call is TRBV7-9, the J call TRBJ2-3; D is possibly TRBD1 (6 bases). CDR1 is SEHNR and CDR2 is FQNEAQ in the germline V gene (reference sequence). The CDR3 spans 15 residues. The V gene lost 5 bases and the J gene lost 0 bases, with 12 bases spanning the gap. CDR3 region: CASSPDRPSTDTQYF. Here the CDR3 DNA reads TGTGCCAGCAGCCCGGACAGACCTAGCACAGATACGCAGTATTTT.

The chain recombines TRBV7-9 with TRBJ2-7; 10 bases align to TRBD2. Germline CDR1 is SEHNR and CDR2 is FQNEAQ (reference sequence). The CDR3 consists of 17 residues. V was pared by 4 bases and J by 0 bases, with 9 bases of the junction left unmatched. The CDR3 loop is CASSSRLAGGSSYEQYF. The CDR3 nucleotides read TGTGCCAGCAGCTCGAGACTAGCGGGTGGGAGCTCCTACGAGCAGTACTTC.

The CDR3 loop is CASSEALDRAIYGYTF. The CDR3 DNA reads as TGCGCCAGCAGCGAGGCCTTGGACAGGGCAATCTATGGCTACACCTTC. The chain has TRBV10-2 and TRBJ1-2, with TRBD1 matching over 8 bases. The CDR3 totals 16 residues. J lost 4 bases, V lost 6 bases, and 13 bases had no gene match. From germline, CDR1 is WSHSY and CDR2 SAAADI.

The genes are TRBV19 and TRBJ2-3, with 8 bases identical to TRBD2. Germline CDR1 LNHDA, CDR2 SQIVND (reference sequence). The CDR3 contains 15 residues. Trimming at V came to 4 bases and at J to 4 bases, leaving 7 bases not matched to a gene. CDR3 protein: CASSRSGSPPDTQYF. CDR3 sequence (DNA): TGTGCCAGTAGTAGAAGCGGGAGCCCCCCAGATACGCAGTATTTT.

The J gene is TRBJ2-1, the V gene TRBV2, with TRBD2 matching 9 bases. The CDR3 extends over 16 amino acids. The J segment lost 4 bases and the V segment lost 7 bases, leaving 11 bases of the junction unmatched. Germline V lookup: CDR1 SNHLY, CDR2 FYNNEI. The DNA for the CDR3 is TGTGCCAGCAACTTTCAGGGGACTAGCATTTACAATGAGCAGTTCTTC. Its translation is CASNFQGTSIYNEQFF.

The chain joins TRBV7-9 to TRBJ2-3; 8 nucleotides align to TRBD2. From germline, CDR1 is SEHNR and CDR2 FQNEAQ (reference sequence). V dropped 2 bases and J dropped 0; count of bases not matched to a gene: 4. The CDR3 spans 16 residues. The CDR3 DNA sequence: TGTGCCAGCAGCTTACGTACTAGCGGTAGCACAGATACGCAGTATTTT. This sequence encodes CASSLRTSGSTDTQYF.

This clone was seen once. For the CDR3, the DNA is TGTGCCAGCAGCTCTGACAGGGGTCACTATGGCTACACCTTC. Its protein product is CASSSDRGHYGYTF. The chain links TRBV27 to TRBJ1-2; 8 bases are shared with TRBD1. This CDR3 is 14 amino acids long. The V gene end was trimmed by 6 bases and the J gene end by 3 bases; junction bases not matched to a gene: 6. CDR1 is MNHEY, CDR2 SMNVEV, per germline (reference sequence).

As concerns this clone: The sample has other DNA sequences that encode this CDR3 too. V gene TRBV19 combines with J gene TRBJ1-1; no clear D gene. The CDR3 is 14 residues long. Trimming cost V 2 bases and J 1 base, with 8 bases left between them. Germline V CDR1 and CDR2: LNHDA, SQIVND (reference sequence). The CDR3 nucleotides are TGTGCCAGTAGTATAATGGGCCCGAACACTGAAGCTTTCTTT. Translating it yields CASSIMGPNTEAFF.